In this sample, the clone carrying this T cell receptor (beta chain) turned up a few times. Its antigen is not identified. The data belong to a study of spatial heterogeneity in lung cancer. Study details: The study observed each unique TCR and UMI combination more than ten times on average in raw reads.

V was clipped by 4 bases and J by 7 bases, with 11 bases between them. The germline V gene encodes CDR1 SGHRS and CDR2 YFSETQ. CDR3 size: 12 residues. Stated time point: blood at routine non-recurrence follow-up after resection. Sequencing was performed on whole RNA extracted from tumor and nontumor lung tissue, or from frozen PBMC, and the material was left unsorted. Study-wide results and limits: There were more appearances of ubiquitous expanded tumor TCRs in blood at resection than at follow-up.

MiXCR was run by TCRdb on the 5' RACE reads, yielding one entry per CDR3 protein. The sample carries about 33,000 distinct CDR3 sequences, less than 11% recorded once. The chain uses TRBV5-1 and TRBJ2-5; D not certain. The clonotype originates from a female donor with early-stage non-small cell lung cancer. Source: PBMCs, taken at follow-up. The CDR3 DNA follows: TGCGCCAGCAGCCCTTCGGAAGGGACCCAGTACTTC. As protein: CASSPSEGTQYF.